These 10 T cell receptor beta chains were sequenced from one sample in a study of monozygotic twins with inflammatory bowel disease. Reanalyzing the 5' RACE reads, TCRdb keeps one entry per CDR3 protein, without DNA. The sample features more than 300,000 distinct CDR3 sequences, with 2.5% to 3% in its top ten. The source material was blood. Source of these receptors: a human donor with ulcerative colitis or Crohn's disease, or a healthy co-twin of an affected twin (not recorded which).

This chain uses TRBV3-1 with TRBJ2-7; TCRdb names TRBD1, which stays unverified in the absence of DNA. The germline V gene encodes CDR1 LGHDT and CDR2 YNNKEL (reference sequence). The CDR3 has 13 amino acids. CDR3 sequence: CASSQGQGYEQYF.

The gene calls are TRBV5-5 and TRBJ1-2; there is no DNA to check the TCRdb D call of TRBD1. Per the germline V gene, CDR1 is SGHKS and CDR2 is YYEKEE (reference sequence). The CDR3 totals 13 residues. The CDR3 reads CASSLGPLGEDVF.

The CDR3 protein is CASSHLTHRPNSPLHF. The rearrangement links TRBV4-3 to TRBJ1-6. Germline V gene data show CDR1 as LGHNA and CDR2 as YSLEER. The length of the CDR3 is 16 residues.

This chain links TRBV18 with TRBJ2-7; TCRdb calls TRBD1, which cannot be checked without DNA. This CDR3 region has 15 residues. CDR1 and CDR2 (germline): KGHSH, LQKENI. This CDR3 reads CASSPNTGGEYEQYF. The entire variable domain, with the rest obtained from reference TRBV18 and TRBJ2-7, is as follows: NAGVMQNPRHLVRRRGQEARLRCSPMKGHSHVYWYRQLPEEGLKFMVYLQKENIIDESGMPKERFSAEFPKEGPSILRIQQVVRGDSAAYFCASSPNTGGEYEQYFGPGTRLTVT.

This chain uses TRBV15 with TRBJ1-6; TCRdb outputs TRBD1, but without DNA this stays unchecked. CDR1 and CDR2 (germline): LNHNV, YYDKDF (reference sequence). The CDR3 has 15 amino acids. CDR3 in amino acids: CATSSGNRGDSPLHF.

V usage is TRBV9 and J usage is TRBJ1-3. This CDR3 region has 15 residues. CDR1 SGDLS and CDR2 YYNGEE come from the germline V gene. This CDR3 reads CASSVGRARGNTIYF.

The chain links TRBV27 to TRBJ2-2. CDR1 is MNHEY and CDR2 is SMNVEV in the germline V gene (reference sequence). The CDR3 covers 14 residues. This CDR3 is CASSWGENTGELFF.

The V gene is TRBV6-5, the J gene TRBJ1-6; absent DNA, TCRdb's TRBD1 call cannot be checked. Germline V gene lookup returns CDR1 MNHEY and CDR2 SVGAGI. The CDR3 covers 16 residues. The CDR3 spells CASSYPPGQGASPLHF.

The V and J genes are TRBV10-3 and TRBJ1-2. The CDR3 length is 13 residues. The germline V gene has CDR1 ENHRY and CDR2 SYGVKD. The CDR3 loop is CAISEEEDYGYTF.

V usage is TRBV7-3 and J usage is TRBJ2-1. CDR1 and CDR2 from the germline V gene are SGHTA and FQGTGA. The CDR3 sequence is 14 residues long. CDR3 region: CASSVTATYNEQFF.